The 27 T cell receptor beta chains below all came from one sample that was sequenced in a study of blood T cell repertoires in COVID-19. Some clones are missing from TCRdb's copy, which holds only in-frame ones; the method was immunoSEQ multiplex PCR. The data contain under 300,000 clones, about 80% of them singletons. Source material: peripheral blood. The receptors were gathered from an elderly woman with active or convalescent COVID-19.

V gene TRBV3-1 (or the pseudogene TRBV3-2) combines with J gene TRBJ2-4, with 7 bases aligning to TRBD2. The CDR3 is 12 amino acids. The germline V gene has CDR1 LGHDT and CDR2 YNNKEL (reference sequence). J gave up 6 bases and V 4 bases, and 0 bases lay outside the gene matches. The CDR3 here is CASSREGNIQYF. In DNA, the CDR3 is TGTGCCAGCAGCCGGGAGGGAAACATTCAGTACTTC.

This clone came up once. The J gene is TRBJ2-3, the V gene TRBV5-1; tentative D call: TRBD2 (5 bases). With 1 base removed from V and 6 bases from J, the gap between germline ends came to 12 bases. This CDR3 spans 14 amino acids. CDR1 and CDR2 from the germline V gene are SGHRS and YFSETQ. In DNA, the CDR3 is TGCGCCAGCAGCTTGATGGGAGAGGTCGATACGCAGTATTTT. Protein sequence: CASSLMGEVDTQYF.

The rearrangement joins TRBV5-4 to TRBJ1-3; the match to TRBD1 covers 11 bases. J lost 3 bases, V lost 4 bases, and 6 bases had no gene match. The CDR3 contains 16 residues. Germline lookup yields CDR1 SGHNT and CDR2 YYREEE (reference sequence). The CDR3 loop is CASSTRDRGYGNTIYF. The CDR3 coding sequence is TGTGCCAGCAGCACCAGGGACAGGGGGTATGGAAACACCATATATTTT.

V usage is TRBV5-1 and J usage is TRBJ2-1, with TRBD1 identical over 11 bases. V dropped 0 bases and J dropped 7; count of bases not matched to a gene: 3. Germline-derived CDR1 and CDR2 are SGHRS and YFSETQ. The length of the CDR3 is 15 residues. CDR3 loop: CASSLDGDRGNEQFF. In DNA form, the CDR3 reads TGCGCCAGCAGCTTGGACGGGGACAGGGGGAATGAGCAGTTCTTC.

V usage is TRBV3-1 (or the pseudogene TRBV3-2) and J usage is TRBJ1-2; TRBD1 is a possible D gene (6 bases). Germline V gene sequence: CDR1 LGHDT, CDR2 YNNKEL (reference sequence). The ends were cut back, 3 bases at V and 6 bases at J, with 11 bases in the middle. The CDR3 is 13 residues long. The CDR3 spells CASSHRGFHGYTF. CDR3 coding DNA: TGTGCCAGCAGCCACAGGGGATTTCATGGCTACACCTTC.

The chain uses TRBV9 and TRBJ2-2; possible D gene TRBD2, 6 bases. The CDR3 spans 15 residues. Per germline, CDR1 SGDLS and CDR2 YYNGEE. V lost 1 base and J 1 base, leaving 8 bases between the germline ends. CDR3 region: CASSVSSVNTGELFF. The DNA for the CDR3 is TGTGCCAGCAGCGTATCTAGCGTGAACACCGGGGAGCTGTTTTTT.

This sequence joins TRBV4-1 and TRBJ2-1; 9 bases are shared with TRBD2. The V gene end was trimmed by 0 bases and the J gene end by 8 bases; junction bases not matched to a gene: 5. Germline CDR1 MGHRA, CDR2 YSYEKL. CDR3 length: 15 residues. The CDR3 DNA reads as TGCGCCAGCAGCCAAGACGGGACTAGCACCGATGAGCAGTTCTTC. It codes for CASSQDGTSTDEQFF.

This clone was found a few times. The J gene is TRBJ1-3, the V gene TRBV5-1, with 7 positions matching TRBD1. Germline V gene data show CDR1 as SGHRS and CDR2 as YFSETQ. The ends lost 3 bases at V and 2 bases at J; junction bases unmatched: 5. The length of the CDR3 is 15 residues. The CDR3 loop reads CASSSDRATGNTIYF. CDR3 DNA sequence: TGCGCCAGCAGCTCCGACAGGGCAACTGGAAACACCATATATTTT.

This clone has just a few counts. J is TRBJ1-5 and V is TRBV4-1; D not resolved. The CDR3 has 15 amino acids. The ends were cut back, 0 bases at V and 6 bases at J, with 12 bases in the middle. Germline V gene lookup returns CDR1 MGHRA and CDR2 YSYEKL. As DNA, the CDR3 is TGCGCCAGCAGCCAAGATCCGGGATGGGGTCAGCCCCAGCATTTT. This encodes CASSQDPGWGQPQHF.

The J gene is TRBJ2-3, the V gene TRBV5-1, with TRBD2 matching 9 bases. Germline V gene data show CDR1 as SGHRS and CDR2 as YFSETQ. J gave up 7 bases and V 0 bases, and 3 bases lay outside the gene matches. CDR3 length: 14 residues. CDR3 region: CASSLGTSVNTQYF. CDR3 coding DNA: TGCGCCAGCAGCTTGGGGACTAGCGTAAATACGCAGTATTTT.

The J gene is TRBJ2-3, the V gene TRBV5-4; a weak D match, TRBD1 (6 bases). Germline V gene sequence: CDR1 SGHNT, CDR2 YYREEE (reference sequence). Trimming took 4 bases from V and 0 from J, leaving 9 bases between them. The CDR3 consists of 14 residues. The CDR3 sequence is CASSRQASTDTQYF. The CDR3 coding sequence is TGTGCCAGCAGCAGACAGGCTAGCACAGATACGCAGTATTTT.

The chain links TRBV10-1 to TRBJ1-2, with 9 bases identical to TRBD1. Germline CDR1 is WNHNN and CDR2 is SYGVQD (reference sequence). The J segment lost 4 bases and the V segment lost 8 bases, leaving 11 bases of the junction unmatched. The CDR3 extends over 15 amino acids. The CDR3 here is CASGGGQGTSYGYTF. In DNA, the CDR3 is TGCGCCAGCGGGGGGGGACAGGGTACGAGCTATGGCTACACCTTC.

The chain recombines TRBV5-4 with TRBJ1-1; D is perhaps TRBD1 (6 bases). V lost 4 bases to trimming and J lost 6 bases, with 13 bases between them. CDR3 length equals 13 residues. Germline assignment: CDR1 SGHNT and CDR2 YYREEE (reference sequence). CDR3 loop: CASSHGGQPEAFF. DNA for the CDR3: TGTGCCAGCAGCCACGGAGGACAGCCTGAAGCTTTCTTT.

This clone has a handful of counts. The CDR3 here is CASSGGQAPPYEQYF. CDR3 nucleotides: TGTGCCAGCAGCGGGGGACAGGCGCCACCCTACGAGCAGTACTTC. V is TRBV9 and J is TRBJ2-7; 8 positions match TRBD1. The V segment lost 3 bases and the J segment 2 bases; nucleotides outside the gene matches: 7. The CDR3 covers 15 residues. The germline V gene has CDR1 SGDLS and CDR2 YYNGEE.

The chain has TRBV28 and TRBJ1-4; 7 nucleotides line up with TRBD1. The CDR3 consists of 14 residues. The germline gives CDR1 MDHEN, CDR2 SYDVKM. Trimming at V came to 2 bases and at J to 7 bases, leaving 4 bases not matched to a gene. The CDR3 loop is CASSLDNRGEKLFF. The CDR3 coding sequence is TGTGCCAGCAGTTTAGACAACAGGGGTGAAAAACTGTTTTTT.

The chain is built from TRBV30 and TRBJ2-1; TRBD2 agrees at 10 bases. The CDR3 is made up of 13 amino acids. Germline V gene sequence: CDR1 GTSNPN, CDR2 SVGIG (reference sequence). The V and J ends lost 5 bases and 8 bases, in that order; junction bases with no gene match: 6. CDR3: CAWERGGWDEQFF. The CDR3 nucleotides are TGTGCCTGGGAGCGGGGGGGCTGGGATGAGCAGTTCTTC. Full variable domain (outside the CDR3, taken from reference TRBV30 and TRBJ2-1): SQTIHQWPATLVQPVGSPLSLECTVEGTSNPNLYWYRQAAGRGLQLLFYSVGIGQISSEVPQNLSASRPQDRQFILSSKKLLLSDSGFYLCAWERGGWDEQFFGPGTRLTVL.

V and J are TRBV7-9 and TRBJ1-1; D remains unclear. Germline CDR1 reads SEHNR; CDR2 reads FQNEAQ (reference sequence). V was clipped by 6 bases and J by 0 bases, with 8 bases between them. This CDR3 is 13 amino acids long. The CDR3: CASSYSLNTEAFF. The CDR3 bases are TGTGCCAGCAGTTACAGCTTGAACACTGAAGCTTTCTTT.

CDR3 DNA: TGTGCCAGCAGATTCCTAGCGGGAGGAGGCTCCTACAATGAGCAGTTCTTC. Protein product: CASRFLAGGGSYNEQFF. This sequence joins TRBV28 and TRBJ2-1, with 11 bases that match TRBD2. The CDR3 spans 17 residues. The germline gives CDR1 MDHEN, CDR2 SYDVKM. After removal of 6 bases from V and 0 bases from J, the junction contained 7 bases not matched to a gene.

The DNA for the CDR3 is TGTGCCAGCAGTGGGAGGAGACGGGAGCCCCAGCATTTT. Translating it yields CASSGRRREPQHF. The rearrangement joins TRBV2 to TRBJ1-5; no firm D call. V lost 4 bases, J lost 8 bases, and 12 bases lay in between. CDR1 is SNHLY and CDR2 is FYNNEI in the germline V gene. The CDR3 length is 13 residues.

The rearrangement joins TRBV3-1 (or the pseudogene TRBV3-2) to TRBJ2-1, with D uncertain. The CDR3 extends over 13 amino acids. CDR1 and CDR2 (germline): LGHDT, YNNKEL (reference sequence). V shed 1 base and J shed 10 bases, with 11 bases lying between them. CDR3 residues: CASSQAYIREQFF. CDR3 coding DNA: TGTGCCAGCAGCCAAGCTTATATCAGAGAGCAGTTCTTC.

The V and J genes are TRBV27 and TRBJ1-2, with 9 nucleotides matching TRBD1. Per germline, CDR1 MNHEY and CDR2 SMNVEV (reference sequence). Germline trimming cut 3 bases from V and 2 bases from J; bases unmatched to any gene: 7. The CDR3 is 16 residues long. CDR3 nucleotide sequence: TGTGCCAGCAGTTTCTCACAGGGGGCGAGAAACTATGGCTACACCTTC. It translates to CASSFSQGARNYGYTF.

This clone was picked up a small number of times. V and J are TRBV3-1 (or the pseudogene TRBV3-2) and TRBJ1-6; weak D call: TRBD1 (5 bases). CDR1 and CDR2 from the germline V gene are LGHDT and YNNKEL (reference sequence). The length of the CDR3 is 14 residues. V was cut by 1 base and J by 10 bases, with 11 bases left in between. Here the CDR3 DNA reads TGTGCCAGCAGCCAAGTGGTAGGGGTATCACCCCTCCACTTT. It translates to CASSQVVGVSPLHF.

The chain carries TRBV4-2 and TRBJ1-3; 9 bases map to TRBD1. The V gene's germline CDR1 is LGHNA and CDR2 YNFKEQ. With V trimmed by 3 bases and J by 2 bases, 5 bases remained unmatched. The CDR3 length is 16 residues. CDR3: CASSQGTGKTGNTIYF. CDR3 DNA sequence: TGTGCCAGCAGCCAGGGGACAGGGAAAACTGGAAACACCATATATTTT.

This clone was counted once. V gene TRBV5-1 combines with J gene TRBJ2-1; the D is unclear. V lost 4 bases to trimming and J lost 5 bases, with 7 bases between them. The CDR3 is made up of 12 amino acids. Germline CDR1 SGHRS, CDR2 YFSETQ. CDR3 in DNA: TGCGCCAGCAGCCTACCAAACAATGAGCAGTTCTTC. Its translation: CASSLPNNEQFF.

The chain uses TRBV11-3 and TRBJ2-2; TRBD1 matches at 11 bases. The CDR3 is 16 amino acids. V was clipped by 1 base and J by 5 bases; unmatched bases: 3. Germline values: CDR1 SGHNT, CDR2 YENEEA. Here the CDR3 reads CASSLGGTGGTGELFF. The CDR3 coding sequence is TGTGCCAGCAGCTTAGGCGGGACAGGGGGTACCGGGGAGCTGTTTTTT.

The CDR3 region is CASSQDMVAGTYEQYF. The DNA of the CDR3 is TGTGCCAGCAGCCAAGATATGGTAGCGGGAACCTACGAGCAGTACTTC. V is TRBV4-2 and J is TRBJ2-7; TRBD2 matches 8 bases. CDR3 length: 16 amino acids. V lost 0 bases and J lost 2; bases outside the gene matches: 6. From germline, CDR1 is LGHNA and CDR2 YNFKEQ.

This chain links TRBV3-1 (or the pseudogene TRBV3-2) with TRBJ1-3, with TRBD1 matching 9 bases. Trimming at V came to 6 bases and at J to 3 bases, leaving 9 bases not matched to a gene. This CDR3 is built from 16 residues. The germline CDR1 and CDR2 sequences are LGHDT and YNNKEL (reference sequence). The CDR3 sequence: CASRNLQGAYGNTIYF. CDR3 coding DNA: TGTGCCAGCAGGAACCTACAGGGGGCCTATGGAAACACCATATATTTT.